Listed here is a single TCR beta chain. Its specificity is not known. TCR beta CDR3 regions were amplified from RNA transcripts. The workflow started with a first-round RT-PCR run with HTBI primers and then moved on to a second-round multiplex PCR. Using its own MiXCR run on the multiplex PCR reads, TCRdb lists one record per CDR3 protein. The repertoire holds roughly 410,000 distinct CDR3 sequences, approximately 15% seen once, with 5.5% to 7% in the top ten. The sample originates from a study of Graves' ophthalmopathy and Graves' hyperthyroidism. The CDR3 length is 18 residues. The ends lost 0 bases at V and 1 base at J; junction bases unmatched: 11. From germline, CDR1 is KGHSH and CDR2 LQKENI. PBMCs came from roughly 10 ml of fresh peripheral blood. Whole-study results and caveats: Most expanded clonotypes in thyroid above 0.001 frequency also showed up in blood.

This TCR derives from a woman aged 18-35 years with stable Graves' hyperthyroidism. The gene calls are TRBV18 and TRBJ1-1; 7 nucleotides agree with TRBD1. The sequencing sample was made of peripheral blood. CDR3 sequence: CASSPPPGQSLGNTEAFF. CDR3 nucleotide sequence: TGTGCCAGCTCACCACCCCCGGGACAGAGTTTGGGGAACACTGAAGCTTTCTTT.